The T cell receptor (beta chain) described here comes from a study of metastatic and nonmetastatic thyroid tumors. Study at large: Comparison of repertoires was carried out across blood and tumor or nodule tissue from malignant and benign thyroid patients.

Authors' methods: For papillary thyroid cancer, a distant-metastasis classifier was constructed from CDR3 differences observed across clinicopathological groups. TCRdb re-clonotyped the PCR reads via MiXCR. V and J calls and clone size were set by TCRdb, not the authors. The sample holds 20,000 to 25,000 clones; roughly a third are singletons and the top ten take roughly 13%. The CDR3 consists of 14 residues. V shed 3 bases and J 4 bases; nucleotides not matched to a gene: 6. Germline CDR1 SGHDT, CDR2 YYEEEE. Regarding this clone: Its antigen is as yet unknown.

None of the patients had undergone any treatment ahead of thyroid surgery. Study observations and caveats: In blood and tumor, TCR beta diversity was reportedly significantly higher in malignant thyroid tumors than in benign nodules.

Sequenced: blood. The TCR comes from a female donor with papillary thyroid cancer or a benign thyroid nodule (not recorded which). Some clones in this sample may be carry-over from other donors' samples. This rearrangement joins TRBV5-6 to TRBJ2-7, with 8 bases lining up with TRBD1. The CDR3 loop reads CASSYRTGNYEQYF. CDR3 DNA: TGTGCCAGCAGCTACCGGACAGGGAATTACGAGCAGTACTTC.